Listed below are T cell receptor beta chains from one sample, sequenced in a study of blood T cell repertoires in COVID-19. The repertoire was sequenced with immunoSEQ multiplex PCR; TCRdb's copy has only in-frame clones and lacks some. The sample includes roughly 150,000 clones, approximately 81% of them seen just once. Sequencing was carried out using peripheral blood. Receptors were obtained from a woman aged 50 to 60 with COVID-19, enrolled during active disease. Each CDR3 is given with its conserved first and last residue. A D gene is named only where the DNA matches it firmly. Expanded clones are given a class, and other clones once, few, many or no size at all.

.,TRBV10-3,TRBJ2-2,.,TGTGCCATCAGTGGGCAGGGGTATTCCGGGGAGCTGTTTTTT,CAISGQGYSGELFF
.,TRBV7-2,TRBJ2-5,.,TGTGCCAGCAGCTTAGGTGTGGCGGAAGAGACCCAGTACTTC,CASSLGVAEETQYF
.,TRBV24-1,TRBJ2-7,.,TGTGCCACCAGTGATAGGACAGTTTACGAGCAGTACTTC,CATSDRTVYEQYF
.,TRBV18,TRBJ2-6,.,TGTGCCAGCTCACCACTTCCACAGAGCAACTCTGGGGCCAACGTCCTGACTTTC,CASSPLPQSNSGANVLTF
TRBD1,TRBV9,TRBJ1-2,.,TGTGCCAGCAGCGTAGACGGACAGGGCAACTATGGCTACACCTTC,CASSVDGQGNYGYTF
TRBD1,TRBV7-2,TRBJ2-1,.,TGTGCCAGCAGCCCACCCGGCAGGGGGCTCGACAATGAGCAGTTCTTC,CASSPPGRGLDNEQFF
.,TRBV19,TRBJ2-3,.,TGTGCCAGTAGTGGGGCTAGCACAGATACGCAGTATTTT,CASSGASTDTQYF
TRBD1,TRBV6-1,TRBJ1-6,few,TGTGCCAGCAGTGAAATCGGACAGGGAAATTCACCCCTCCACTTT,CASSEIGQGNSPLHF
TRBD2,TRBV6-1,TRBJ2-5,.,TGTGCCAGCAGTGAAACGCGACTAGCGGGAGAGACCCAGTACTTC,CASSETRLAGETQYF
.,TRBV7-2,TRBJ1-2,.,TGTGCCAGCAGGGGTCGGGGCTATGGCTACACCTTC,CASRGRGYGYTF
.,TRBV4-1,TRBJ1-4,.,TGCGCCAGCAGCCAAGATAGGGGGTCATATGAAAAACTGTTTTTT,CASSQDRGSYEKLFF
.,TRBV11-2,TRBJ2-2,.,TGTGCCAGCAGCTTACGCCCTACCCCCCGGGGGGAGCTGTTTTTT,CASSLRPTPRGELFF
.,TRBV6-5,TRBJ1-1,.,TGTGCCAGCAGTTACTCTGGACAACCTAACACTGAAGCTTTCTTT,CASSYSGQPNTEAFF
.,TRBV11-3,TRBJ2-6,.,TGTGCCAGCAGCTCAGGGGCTGGGGCCAACGTCCTGACTTTC,CASSSGAGANVLTF
.,TRBV12-5,TRBJ2-5,.,TGTGCTAGTGGTTCCACAGGAGTTGAGACCCAGTACTTC,CASGSTGVETQYF
TRBD1,TRBV9,TRBJ1-3,.,TGTGCCAGCAGCGTAGACAGGGGTTTAATCTCTGGAAACACCATATATTTT,CASSVDRGLISGNTIYF
.,TRBV4-3,TRBJ2-7,.,TGCGCCAGCAGCCAAGGCAGGGGTCCTGTCGAGCAGTACTTC,CASSQGRGPVEQYF
TRBD1,TRBV27,TRBJ2-1,.,TGTGCCAGCAGTTCCCTTGGACAGGGCCACAATGAGCAGTTCTTC,CASSSLGQGHNEQFF
TRBD1,TRBV29-1,TRBJ2-3,.,TGCAGCGCCACACACGGGACAGGGGACGCGTATTTT,CSATHGTGDAYF
.,TRBV6-5,TRBJ1-2,once,TGTGCCAGCAGTTACTCAGGGGGTGTCTATGGCTACACCTTC,CASSYSGGVYGYTF
TRBD1,TRBV3-1/TRBV3-2,TRBJ2-1,once,TGTGCCAGCAGCCAAGATATGAGGGGGCCGAATGAGCAGTTCTTC,CASSQDMRGPNEQFF
.,TRBV5-1,TRBJ1-2,.,TGCGCCAGCAGCCGACAGGAGAACTATGGCTACACCTTC,CASSRQENYGYTF
.,TRBV12-3/TRBV12-4,TRBJ1-2,.,TGTGCCAGCAGTCACCAGGTGAACTATGGCTACACCTTC,CASSHQVNYGYTF
TRBD2,TRBV7-9,TRBJ2-3,.,TGTGCCAGTAGCTTAGCGGGGGCCACAGATACGCAGTATTTT,CASSLAGATDTQYF
TRBD2,TRBV20-1,TRBJ2-7,.,TGCAGTGCTAGTACTAGCGGGGGGAGCTCCTACGAGCAGTACTTC,CSASTSGGSSYEQYF
TRBD2,TRBV28,TRBJ2-5,.,TGTGCCAGCAGTTTTGCTAGCGGGGGCCTCTACCAAGAGACCCAGTACTTC,CASSFASGGLYQETQYF
TRBD1,TRBV7-9,TRBJ2-1,few,TGTGCCAGCAGCTTCGGGACAGGGCTTATCGAGCAGTTCTTC,CASSFGTGLIEQFF
TRBD1,TRBV7-2,TRBJ1-5,.,TGTGCCAGCAGCTTTGGCAGGGGGGACCAGCCCCAGCATTTT,CASSFGRGDQPQHF
.,TRBV6-6,TRBJ1-5,.,TGTGCCAGCAGTCCGGTTAATAGCAATCAGCCCCAGCATTTT,CASSPVNSNQPQHF
TRBD2,TRBV9,TRBJ2-3,.,TGTGCCAGCAGCGCCGCAACTCCTCTAGCGGGGCGTCAAGATACGCAGTATTTT,CASSAATPLAGRQDTQYF
.,TRBV18,TRBJ1-6,.,TGTGCCAGCCAACCCGCCTCGGATTCACCCCTCCACTTT,CASQPASDSPLHF
TRBD1,TRBV6-4,TRBJ1-6,.,TGTGCCAGCAGTGCCTTGGACAGGGGAGACTCACCCCTCCACTTT,CASSALDRGDSPLHF
TRBD1,TRBV7-2,TRBJ2-7,.,TGTGCCAGCAGCTTCGGGACAGGTGCCTACGAGCAGTACTTC,CASSFGTGAYEQYF
TRBD1,TRBV11-1,TRBJ2-7,few,TGTGCCAGCAGCGCCAAGACAGGGACCTACGAGCAGTACTTC,CASSAKTGTYEQYF
TRBD1,TRBV5-6,TRBJ1-2,few,TGTGCCAGCAGCTTTGGGACAGGGGAAAGGGACTATGGCTACACCTTC,CASSFGTGERDYGYTF
TRBD1,TRBV9,TRBJ1-2,.,TGTGCCAGCAGCGTAGCAGGGGGGATGAGGGGAGGCGGCTACACCTTC,CASSVAGGMRGGGYTF
.,TRBV6-5,TRBJ1-5,.,TGTGCCAGCGGGGGTGGAGGGGTACCTGGGCAGCCCCAGCATTTT,CASGGGGVPGQPQHF
.,TRBV2,TRBJ1-1,.,TGTGCCAGCAGTGAGGTTGGGGCTCGGAACACTGAAGCTTTCTTT,CASSEVGARNTEAFF
.,TRBV15,TRBJ2-6,.,TGTGCCACCAGCAACAGGGCCGGGGCCAACGTCCTGACTTTC,CATSNRAGANVLTF
.,TRBV30,TRBJ1-3,.,TGTGCCTGGAAACGAGATGGAAACACCATATATTTT,CAWKRDGNTIYF
TRBD2,TRBV5-1,TRBJ2-7,.,TGCGCCAGCAACCTAGCGGGGGGCCCGGGGAACGAGCAGTACTTC,CASNLAGGPGNEQYF
TRBD1,TRBV5-1,TRBJ1-3,.,TGCGCCAGCAGCCTGGGACAGTTTTCTGGAAACACCATATATTTT,CASSLGQFSGNTIYF
TRBD2,TRBV5-1,TRBJ2-1,once,TGCGCCAGCAGCTTAGCCCCGGGCGGGGGGGCCGCCAATGAGCAGTTCTTC,CASSLAPGGGAANEQFF
.,TRBV11-2,TRBJ2-5,.,TGTGCCAGCAGCTTAGGTGGGGGGTCCCAAGAGACCCAGTACTTC,CASSLGGGSQETQYF
.,TRBV4-1,TRBJ1-1,.,TGCGCCAGCAGCCAAGAGCGTATGAACACTGAAGCTTTCTTT,CASSQERMNTEAFF
.,TRBV5-4,TRBJ2-2,once,TGTGCCAGCAGCCCACCCTCAGGGGACACCGGGGAGCTGTTTTTT,CASSPPSGDTGELFF
.,TRBV7-9,TRBJ1-2,.,TGTGCCAGCAGCCGCCCGCCGCGGGATCCCTATGGCTACACCTTC,CASSRPPRDPYGYTF
TRBD1,TRBV9,TRBJ1-1,.,TGTGCCAGCAGCCCACGGGTGGAAGGGACAGGGGCAACTTTCTTT,CASSPRVEGTGATFF
TRBD2,TRBV18,TRBJ2-7,.,TGTGCCAGCTCACCACTCGCTAGCGGGGGAGACGAGCAGTACTTC,CASSPLASGGDEQYF
.,TRBV4-1,TRBJ1-5,.,TGCGCCAGCAGCCCGGGGGGGGATCAGCCCCAGCATTTT,CASSPGGDQPQHF
TRBD2,TRBV7-2,TRBJ2-3,few,TGTGCCAGCAGCTTAGGGTCTAGCGGGGGGGCAGATACGCAGTATTTT,CASSLGSSGGADTQYF
TRBD1,TRBV27,TRBJ1-2,.,TGTGCCAGCAGTCCCGGACAGGGGAGGGTTAACTATGGCTACACCTTC,CASSPGQGRVNYGYTF
.,TRBV6-1,TRBJ2-4,.,TGTGCCAGCAGTGAAATCGGTAGGCAGGGGTTAACCAAAAACATTCAGTACTTC,CASSEIGRQGLTKNIQYF
TRBD1,TRBV19,TRBJ2-7,.,TGTGCCAGTAGCCCCGGGACAGGGATAAGGAGGGGATCCTACGAGCAGTACTTC,CASSPGTGIRRGSYEQYF
.,TRBV6-2/TRBV6-3,TRBJ1-3,.,TGTGCCAGCAGTTACAAGAGCTCTGGAAACACCATATATTTT,CASSYKSSGNTIYF